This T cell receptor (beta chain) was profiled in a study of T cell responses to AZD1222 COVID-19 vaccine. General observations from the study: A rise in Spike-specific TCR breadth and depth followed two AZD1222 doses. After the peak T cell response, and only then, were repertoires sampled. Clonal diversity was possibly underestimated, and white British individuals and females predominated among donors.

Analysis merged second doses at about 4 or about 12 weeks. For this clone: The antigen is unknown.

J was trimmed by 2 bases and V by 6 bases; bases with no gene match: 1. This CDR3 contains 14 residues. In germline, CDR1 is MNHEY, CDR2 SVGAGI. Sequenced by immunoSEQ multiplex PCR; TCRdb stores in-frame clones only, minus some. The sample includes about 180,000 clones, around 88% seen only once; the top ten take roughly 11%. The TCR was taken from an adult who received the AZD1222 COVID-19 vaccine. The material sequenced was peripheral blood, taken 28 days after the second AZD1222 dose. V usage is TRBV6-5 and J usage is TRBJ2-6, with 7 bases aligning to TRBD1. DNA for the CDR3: TGTGCCAGCAGCCAGGGGGCTGGGGCCAACGTCCTGACTTTC. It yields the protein CASSQGAGANVLTF.